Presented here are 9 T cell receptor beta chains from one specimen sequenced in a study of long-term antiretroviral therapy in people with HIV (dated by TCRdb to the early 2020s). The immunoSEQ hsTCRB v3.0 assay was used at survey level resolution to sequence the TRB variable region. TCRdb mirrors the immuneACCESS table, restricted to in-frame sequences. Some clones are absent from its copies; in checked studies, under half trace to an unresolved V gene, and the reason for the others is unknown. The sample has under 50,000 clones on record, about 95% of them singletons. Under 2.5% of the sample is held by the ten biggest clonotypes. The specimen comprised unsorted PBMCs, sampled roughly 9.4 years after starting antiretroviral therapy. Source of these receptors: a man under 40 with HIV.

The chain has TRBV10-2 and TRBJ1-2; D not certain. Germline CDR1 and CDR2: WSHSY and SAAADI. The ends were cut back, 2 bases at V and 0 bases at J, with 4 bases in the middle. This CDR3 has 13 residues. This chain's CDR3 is CASSEESNYGYTF. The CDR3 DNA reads TGCGCCAGCAGTGAGGAATCTAACTATGGCTACACCTTC.

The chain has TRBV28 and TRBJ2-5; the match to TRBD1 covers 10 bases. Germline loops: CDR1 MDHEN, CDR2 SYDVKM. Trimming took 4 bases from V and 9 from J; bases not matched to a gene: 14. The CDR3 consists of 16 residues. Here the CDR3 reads CASSSPGQGSRGAQYF. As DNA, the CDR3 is TGTGCCAGCAGTTCGCCGGGACAGGGGTCCCGAGGGGCCCAGTACTTC.

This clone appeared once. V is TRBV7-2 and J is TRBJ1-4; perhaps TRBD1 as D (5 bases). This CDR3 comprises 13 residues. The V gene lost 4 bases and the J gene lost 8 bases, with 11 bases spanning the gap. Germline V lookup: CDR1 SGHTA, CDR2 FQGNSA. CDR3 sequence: CASSSGSYEKLFF. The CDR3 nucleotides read TGTGCCAGCAGCTCAGGGAGCTACGAAAAACTGTTTTTT.

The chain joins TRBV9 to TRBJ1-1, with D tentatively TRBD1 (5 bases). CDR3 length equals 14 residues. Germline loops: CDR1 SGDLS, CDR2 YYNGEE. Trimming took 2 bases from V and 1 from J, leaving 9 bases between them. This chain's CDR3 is CASSVSTENTEAFF. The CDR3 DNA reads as TGTGCCAGCAGCGTTTCGACAGAGAACACTGAAGCTTTCTTT. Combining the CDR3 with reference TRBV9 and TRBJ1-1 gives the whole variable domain DSGVTQTPKHLITATGQRVTLRCSPRSGDLSVYWYQQSLDQGLQFLIQYYNGEERAKGNILERFSAQQFPDLHSELNLSSLELGDSALYFCASSVSTENTEAFFGQGTRLTVV.

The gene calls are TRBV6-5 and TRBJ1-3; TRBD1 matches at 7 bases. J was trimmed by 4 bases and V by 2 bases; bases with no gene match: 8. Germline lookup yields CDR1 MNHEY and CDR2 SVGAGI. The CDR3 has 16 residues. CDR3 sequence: CASSYTAGGRGNTIYF. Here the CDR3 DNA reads TGTGCCAGCAGTTACACTGCAGGGGGTAGGGGAAACACCATATATTTT.

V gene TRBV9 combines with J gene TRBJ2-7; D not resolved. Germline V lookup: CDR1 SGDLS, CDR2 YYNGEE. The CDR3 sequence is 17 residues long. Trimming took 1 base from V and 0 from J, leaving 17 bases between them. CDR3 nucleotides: TGTGCCAGCAGCGTAAAGTTCACCCGGGCCCTCTCCTACGAGCAGTACGTC. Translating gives CASSVKFTRALSYEQYV.

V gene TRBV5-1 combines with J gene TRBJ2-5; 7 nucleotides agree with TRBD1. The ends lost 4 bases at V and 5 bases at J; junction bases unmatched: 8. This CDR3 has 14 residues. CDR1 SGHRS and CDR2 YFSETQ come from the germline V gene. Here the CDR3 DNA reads TGCGCCAGCAGCCTCCTACAGGGGCTGGAGACCCAGTACTTC. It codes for CASSLLQGLETQYF.

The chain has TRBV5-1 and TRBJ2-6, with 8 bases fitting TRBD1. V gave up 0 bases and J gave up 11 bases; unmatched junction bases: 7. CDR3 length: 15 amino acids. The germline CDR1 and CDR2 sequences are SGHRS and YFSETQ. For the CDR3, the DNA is TGCGCCAGCAGCTTGGAGACGGGACAGGTCGACGTCCTGACTTTC. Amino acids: CASSLETGQVDVLTF. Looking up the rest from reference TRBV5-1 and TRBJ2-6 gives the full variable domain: KAGVTQTPRYLIKTRGQQVTLSCSPISGHRSVSWYQQTPGQGLQFLFEYFSETQRNKGNFPGRFSGRQFSNSRSEMNVSTLELGDSALYLCASSLETGQVDVLTFGAGSRLTVL.

CDR3 region: CASSLTATENNSPLHF. In DNA form, the CDR3 reads TGTGCCAGCAGCTTGACCGCGACAGAGAATAATTCACCCCTCCACTTT. V is TRBV5-5 and J is TRBJ1-6; D may be TRBD1 (5 bases). The V end was cut by 1 base, the J end by 5 bases, with 13 bases between. Germline values: CDR1 SGHKS, CDR2 YYEKEE (reference sequence). The CDR3 runs 16 residues.